This TCR beta chain was documented in a study of beta chain features in type 1 diabetes. About 120 mL of blood, on average, came from one heparinised draw per donor. Points from the study as a whole: PCR, the amplification step, might favor shorter templates, equally in patients and controls. A moderate, significant TCRB CDR3 shortening appeared in type 1 diabetes across four CD4+ subsets. More deletions and fewer insertions at VDJ junctions were seen in type 1 diabetes patients.

With regard to this clone: Its antigen is currently unknown.

This CDR3 contains 15 residues. The trim removed 7 bases at V and 9 bases at J, leaving 13 bases unmatched. The germline gives CDR1 MDHEN, CDR2 SYDVKM. Expressed TCRB transcripts were sequenced because the entire RNA isolate underwent reverse transcription. Only in-frame clones appear in the TCRdb table, and some are missing; sequencing was by immunoSEQ multiplex PCR. Here the sample spans about 700,000 clones, around an eighth being singletons. This TCR was sampled from a man aged 18 to 35 with type 1 diabetes. This rearrangement joins TRBV28 to TRBJ2-1; 9 nucleotides match TRBD1. The sequencing sample was made of naive CD4+ T cells from blood. The CDR3 nucleotides are TGTGCCAGCAACCTACCGGGACAGGGTGACGTTGAGCAGTTCTTC. Encoded protein: CASNLPGQGDVEQFF. The full variable domain, rest sourced from reference TRBV28 and TRBJ2-1, is DVKVTQSSRYLVKRTGEKVFLECVQDMDHENMFWYRQDPGLGLRLIYFSYDVKMKEKGDIPEGYSVSREKKERFSLILESASTNQTSMYLCASNLPGQGDVEQFFGPGTRLTVL.